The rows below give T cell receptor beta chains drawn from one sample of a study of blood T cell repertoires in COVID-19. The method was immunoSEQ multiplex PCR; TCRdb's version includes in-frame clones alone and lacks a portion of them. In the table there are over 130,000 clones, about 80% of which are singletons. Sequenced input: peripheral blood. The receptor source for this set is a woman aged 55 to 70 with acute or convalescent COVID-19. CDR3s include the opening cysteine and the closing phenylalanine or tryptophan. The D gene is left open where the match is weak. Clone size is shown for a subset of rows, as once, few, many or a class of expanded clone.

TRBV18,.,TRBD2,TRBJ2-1,CASSPWRASGVYNEQFF,TGTGCCAGCTCACCTTGGAGGGCTAGCGGGGTCTACAATGAGCAGTTCTTC
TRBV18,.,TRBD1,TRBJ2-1,CASSPGTGISYNEQFF,TGTGCCAGCTCACCCGGGACAGGGATTTCCTACAATGAGCAGTTCTTC
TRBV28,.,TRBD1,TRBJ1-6,CASSFWTGGGYSPLHF,TGTGCCAGCAGTTTTTGGACAGGGGGTGGGTATTCACCCCTCCACTTT
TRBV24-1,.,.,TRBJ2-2,CATSAGGRGELFF,TGTGCCACCAGTGCCGGGGGGCGCGGGGAGCTGTTTTTT
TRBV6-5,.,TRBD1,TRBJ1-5,CASSKDRVDQPQHF,TGTGCCAGCAGCAAGGACAGGGTCGATCAGCCCCAGCATTTT
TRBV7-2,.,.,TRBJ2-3,CASSLQVSSTDTQYF,TGTGCCAGCAGCTTACAGGTCTCTAGCACAGATACGCAGTATTTT
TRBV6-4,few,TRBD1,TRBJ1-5,CASSQDRGDQPQHF,TGTGCCAGCAGCCAGGACAGGGGGGATCAGCCCCAGCATTTT
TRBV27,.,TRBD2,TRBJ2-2,CASSLWPGTTNTGELFF,TGTGCCAGCAGTTTATGGCCCGGGACTACGAACACCGGGGAGCTGTTTTTT
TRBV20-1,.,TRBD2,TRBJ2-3,CSASPSGRGTDTQYF,TGCAGTGCTAGTCCTAGCGGGAGAGGCACAGATACGCAGTATTTT
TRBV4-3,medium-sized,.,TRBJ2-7,CASSPQAGFDYEQYF,TGCGCCAGCAGCCCACAGGCCGGGTTCGACTACGAGCAGTACTTC
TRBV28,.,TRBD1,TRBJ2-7,CASSLAGTGSYEQYF,TGTGCCAGCAGTCTCGCCGGGACAGGGTCCTACGAGCAGTACTTC
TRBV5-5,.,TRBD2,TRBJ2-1,CASSSVTSGRGEQFF,TGTGCCAGCAGCTCAGTAACTAGCGGGAGAGGTGAGCAGTTCTTC
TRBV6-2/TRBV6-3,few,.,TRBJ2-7,CASSTPRVGYEQYF,TGTGCCAGCAGTACACCCCGGGTAGGCTACGAGCAGTACTTC
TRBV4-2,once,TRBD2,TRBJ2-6,CASSLDAGGPAGANVLTF,TGTGCCAGCAGCCTAGACGCGGGAGGGCCTGCTGGGGCCAACGTCCTGACTTTC
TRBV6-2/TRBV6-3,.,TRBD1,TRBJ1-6,CASSYPLISDRDSPLHF,TGTGCCAGCAGTTACCCCCTAATTTCGGACAGGGACTCACCCCTCCACTTT
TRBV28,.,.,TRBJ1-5,CASSTALSGWLEPQHF,TGTGCCAGCAGTACCGCCTTATCCGGGTGGTTGGAGCCCCAGCATTTT
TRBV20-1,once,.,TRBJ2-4,CSATLGDIQYF,TGCAGTGCTACCCTCGGGGACATTCAGTACTTC
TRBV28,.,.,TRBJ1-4,CASSLLSNEKLFF,TGTGCCAGCAGTTTACTCAGTAATGAAAAACTGTTTTTT
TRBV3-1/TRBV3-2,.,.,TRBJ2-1,CASSQRNEQFF,TGTGCCAGCAGCCAACGGAATGAGCAGTTCTTC
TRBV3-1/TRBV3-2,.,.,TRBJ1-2,CASSQEPQSPYGYTF,TGTGCCAGCAGCCAAGAACCCCAGTCCCCTTATGGCTACACCTTC
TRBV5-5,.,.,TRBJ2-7,CASNPRATIYEQYF,TGTGCCAGCAACCCGCGCGCCACGATCTACGAGCAGTACTTC
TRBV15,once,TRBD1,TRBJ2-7,CATSRGGQGTDEQYF,TGTGCCACCAGCCGCGGGGGACAGGGAACCGACGAGCAGTACTTC
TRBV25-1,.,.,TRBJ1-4,CASGVQGVSNEKLFF,TGTGCCAGCGGAGTCCAGGGTGTTAGTAATGAAAAACTGTTTTTT
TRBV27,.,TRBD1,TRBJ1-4,CASSLRWLGTGGALNEKLFF,TGTGCCAGCAGTTTGAGGTGGTTAGGGACAGGGGGCGCCCTAAATGAAAAACTGTTTTTT
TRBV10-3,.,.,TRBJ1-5,CAISDTGGDPSNQPQHF,TGTGCCATCAGTGATACGGGGGGCGACCCTAGCAATCAGCCCCAGCATTTT
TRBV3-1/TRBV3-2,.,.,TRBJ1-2,CASSQRVVSGYTF,TGTGCCAGCAGCCAAAGAGTAGTGAGTGGCTACACCTTC
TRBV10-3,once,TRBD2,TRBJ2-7,CAISARASGGYEQYF,TGTGCCATCAGTGCAAGGGCTAGCGGGGGATACGAGCAGTACTTC
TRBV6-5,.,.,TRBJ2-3,CASSRDIGLDTQYF,TGTGCCTCCTCCCGGGACATAGGATTGGATACGCAGTATTTT
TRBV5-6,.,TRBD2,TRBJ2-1,CASSLLLLAGSNEQFF,TGTGCCAGCAGCTTGCTTTTACTAGCGGGGAGCAATGAGCAGTTCTTC
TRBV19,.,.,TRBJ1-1,CASSFDATEAFF,TGTGCCAGTAGTTTCGATGCGACTGAAGCTTTCTTT
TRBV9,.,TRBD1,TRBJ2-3,CASSANPRQGSTDTQYF,TGTGCCAGCAGCGCAAACCCTAGACAGGGAAGCACAGATACGCAGTATTTT
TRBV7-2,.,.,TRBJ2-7,CASSSYEGGYEQYF,TGTGCCAGCAGCTCATACGAGGGAGGTTACGAGCAGTACTTC
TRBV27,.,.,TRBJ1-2,CASRATGSRAGYTF,TGTGCCAGCAGAGCTACAGGGTCTCGGGCTGGCTACACCTTC
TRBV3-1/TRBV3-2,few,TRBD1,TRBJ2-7,CASSQASQGAYEQYF,TGTGCCAGCAGCCAAGCTTCCCAGGGGGCCTACGAGCAGTACTTC
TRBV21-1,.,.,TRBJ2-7,CASSKAGQGAHEQYF,TGTGCCAGCAGCAAAGCGGGACAGGGCGCCCACGAGCAGTACTTC
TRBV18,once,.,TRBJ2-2,CASSAGDTGELFF,TGTGCCAGCTCAGCAGGGGACACCGGGGAGCTGTTTTTT
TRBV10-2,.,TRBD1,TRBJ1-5,CASQSGPGQDFNQPQHF,TGCGCCAGCCAATCAGGACCCGGACAGGACTTCAATCAGCCCCAGCATTTT
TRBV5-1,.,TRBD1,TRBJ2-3,CASSDQTGVDTQYF,TGCGCCAGCAGCGATCAGACAGGGGTGGATACGCAGTATTTT
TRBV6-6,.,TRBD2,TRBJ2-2,CASSRPGLAGRTGELFF,TGTGCCAGCAGCCGACCGGGACTAGCGGGACGGACCGGGGAGCTGTTTTTT
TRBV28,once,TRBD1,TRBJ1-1,CASSPPGQGFITEAFF,TGTGCCAGCAGCCCACCGGGACAGGGGTTCATCACTGAAGCTTTCTTT
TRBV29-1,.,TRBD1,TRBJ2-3,CSAGTDFTDTQYF,TGCAGCGCCGGGACAGACTTCACAGATACGCAGTATTTT
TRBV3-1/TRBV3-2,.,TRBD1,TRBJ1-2,CASSPLDRATYGYTF,TGTGCCAGCAGCCCCTTAGACAGGGCCACCTATGGCTACACCTTC
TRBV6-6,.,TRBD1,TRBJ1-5,CASSQPGQGVDKRQPQHF,TGTGCCAGCAGTCAGCCGGGACAGGGCGTTGATAAGAGGCAGCCCCAGCATTTT